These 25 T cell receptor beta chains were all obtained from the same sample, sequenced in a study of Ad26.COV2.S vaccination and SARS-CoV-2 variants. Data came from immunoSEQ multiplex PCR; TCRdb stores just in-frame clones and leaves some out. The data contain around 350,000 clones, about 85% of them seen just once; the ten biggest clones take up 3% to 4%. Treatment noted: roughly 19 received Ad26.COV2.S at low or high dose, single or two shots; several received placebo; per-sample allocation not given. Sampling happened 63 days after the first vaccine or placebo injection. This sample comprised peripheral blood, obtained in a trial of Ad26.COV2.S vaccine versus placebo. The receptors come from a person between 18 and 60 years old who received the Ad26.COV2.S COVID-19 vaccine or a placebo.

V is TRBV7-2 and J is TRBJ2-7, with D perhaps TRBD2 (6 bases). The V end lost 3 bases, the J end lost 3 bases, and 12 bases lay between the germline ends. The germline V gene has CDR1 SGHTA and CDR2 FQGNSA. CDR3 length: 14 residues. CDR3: CASSFPGRDYEQYF. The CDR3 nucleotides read TGTGCCAGCAGCTTCCCGGGGCGGGACTACGAGCAGTACTTC.

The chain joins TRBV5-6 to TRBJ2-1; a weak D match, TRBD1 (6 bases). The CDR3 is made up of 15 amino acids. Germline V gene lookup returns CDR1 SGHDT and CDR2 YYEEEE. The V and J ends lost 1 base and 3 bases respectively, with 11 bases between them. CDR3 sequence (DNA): TGTGCCAGCAGCTTGAGGTCAGGGGTCTACAATGAGCAGTTCTTC. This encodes CASSLRSGVYNEQFF.

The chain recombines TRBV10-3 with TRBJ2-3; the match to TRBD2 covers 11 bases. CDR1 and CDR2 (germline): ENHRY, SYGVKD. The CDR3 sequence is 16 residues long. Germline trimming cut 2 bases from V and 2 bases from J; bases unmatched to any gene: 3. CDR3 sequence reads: CAISEGTSGHTDTQYF. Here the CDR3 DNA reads TGTGCCATCAGTGAGGGGACTAGCGGACACACAGATACGCAGTATTTT.

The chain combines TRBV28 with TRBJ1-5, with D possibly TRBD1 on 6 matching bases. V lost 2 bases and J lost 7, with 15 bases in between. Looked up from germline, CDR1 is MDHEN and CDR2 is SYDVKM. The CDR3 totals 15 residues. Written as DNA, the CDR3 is TGTGCCAGCAGTTTAATCTTTCGGGGGGCCCAGCCCCAGCATTTT. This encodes CASSLIFRGAQPQHF.

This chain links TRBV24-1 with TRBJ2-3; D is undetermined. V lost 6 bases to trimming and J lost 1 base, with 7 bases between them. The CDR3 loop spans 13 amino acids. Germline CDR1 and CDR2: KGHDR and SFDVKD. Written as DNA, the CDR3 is TGTGCCACCAGTTCTGTGGGCACAGATACGCAGTATTTT. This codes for CATSSVGTDTQYF.

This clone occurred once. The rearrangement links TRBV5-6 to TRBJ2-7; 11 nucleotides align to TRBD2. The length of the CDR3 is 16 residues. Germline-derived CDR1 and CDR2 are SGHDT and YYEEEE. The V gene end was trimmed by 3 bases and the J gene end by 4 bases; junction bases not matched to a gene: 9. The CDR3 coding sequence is TGTGCCAGCAGCTCGCCCGTAGCGGGGGGGCCTTACGAGCAGTACTTC. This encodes CASSSPVAGGPYEQYF.

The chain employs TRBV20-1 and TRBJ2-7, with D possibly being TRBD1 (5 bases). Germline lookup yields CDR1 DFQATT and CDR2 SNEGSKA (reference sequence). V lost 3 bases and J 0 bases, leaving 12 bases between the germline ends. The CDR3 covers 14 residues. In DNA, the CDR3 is TGCAGTGCTAGTTTCAGGGCGACCTCCTACGAGCAGTACTTC. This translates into CSASFRATSYEQYF.

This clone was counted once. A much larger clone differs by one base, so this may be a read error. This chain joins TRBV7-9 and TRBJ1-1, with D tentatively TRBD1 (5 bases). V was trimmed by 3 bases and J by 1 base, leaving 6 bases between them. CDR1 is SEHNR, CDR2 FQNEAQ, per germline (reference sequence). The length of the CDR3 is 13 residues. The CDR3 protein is CASSFTGNTEAFF. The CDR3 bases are TGTGCCAGCAGCTTCACAGGGAACACTGAAGCTTTCTTT.

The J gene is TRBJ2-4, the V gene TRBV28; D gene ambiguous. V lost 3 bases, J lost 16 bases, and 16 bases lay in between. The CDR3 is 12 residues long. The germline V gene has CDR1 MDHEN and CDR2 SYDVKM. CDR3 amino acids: CASSLISGAAYF. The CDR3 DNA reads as TGTGCCAGCAGTTTGATATCTGGAGCTGCTTACTTC.

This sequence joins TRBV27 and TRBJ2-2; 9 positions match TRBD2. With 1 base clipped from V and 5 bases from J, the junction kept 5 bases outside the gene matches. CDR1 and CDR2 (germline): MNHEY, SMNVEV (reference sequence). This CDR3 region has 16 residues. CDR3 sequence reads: CASSLLAGGLTGELFF. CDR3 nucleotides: TGTGCCAGCAGTTTATTGGCGGGAGGGCTGACCGGGGAGCTGTTTTTT.

The CDR3 spells CASSWDSGELFF. The DNA of the CDR3 is TGTGCCAGCAGCTGGGACTCCGGGGAGCTGTTTTTT. The V and J genes are TRBV5-4 and TRBJ2-2; D perhaps matches TRBD2 (6 bases). Trimming took off 3 bases at V and 6 bases at J, with 6 bases between the two ends. CDR3 length: 12 amino acids. Germline CDR1 and CDR2: SGHNT and YYREEE (reference sequence).

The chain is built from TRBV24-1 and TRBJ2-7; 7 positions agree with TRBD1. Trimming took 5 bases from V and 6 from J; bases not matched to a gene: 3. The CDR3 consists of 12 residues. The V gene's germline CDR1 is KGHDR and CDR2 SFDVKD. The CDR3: CATSGQGGEQYF. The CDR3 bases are TGTGCCACCAGTGGACAGGGTGGCGAGCAGTACTTC.

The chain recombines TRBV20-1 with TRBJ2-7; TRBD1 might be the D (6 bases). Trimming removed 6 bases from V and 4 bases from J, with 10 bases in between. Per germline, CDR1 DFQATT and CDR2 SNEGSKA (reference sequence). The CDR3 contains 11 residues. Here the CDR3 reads CSATGQYEQYF. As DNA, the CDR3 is TGCAGTGCAACAGGACAGTACGAGCAGTACTTC.

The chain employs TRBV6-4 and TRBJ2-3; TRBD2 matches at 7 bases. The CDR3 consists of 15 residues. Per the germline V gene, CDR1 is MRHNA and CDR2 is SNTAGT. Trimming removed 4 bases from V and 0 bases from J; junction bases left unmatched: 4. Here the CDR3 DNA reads TGTGCCAGCAGTGGATCAGCGGGGAGCACAGATACGCAGTATTTT. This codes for CASSGSAGSTDTQYF.

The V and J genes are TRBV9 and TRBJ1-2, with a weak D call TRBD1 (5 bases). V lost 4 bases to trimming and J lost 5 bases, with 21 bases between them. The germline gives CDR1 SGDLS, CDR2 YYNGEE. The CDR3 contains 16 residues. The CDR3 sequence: CASSPRGNGLEYGYTF. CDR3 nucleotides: TGTGCCAGCAGCCCCCGGGGGAACGGCCTAGAGTATGGCTACACCTTC.

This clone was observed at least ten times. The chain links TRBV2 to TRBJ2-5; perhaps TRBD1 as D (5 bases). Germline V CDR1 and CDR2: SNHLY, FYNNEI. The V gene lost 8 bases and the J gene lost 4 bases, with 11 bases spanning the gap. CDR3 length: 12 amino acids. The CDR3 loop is CASRTMGETQYF. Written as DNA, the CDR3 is TGTGCCAGCCGGACAATGGGAGAGACCCAGTACTTC.

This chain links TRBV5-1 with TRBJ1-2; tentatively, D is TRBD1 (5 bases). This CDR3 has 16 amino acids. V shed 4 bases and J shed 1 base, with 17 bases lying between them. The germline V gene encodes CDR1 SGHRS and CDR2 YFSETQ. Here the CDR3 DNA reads TGCGCCAGCAGCGTAACCGGGACGCCGGTTAACTATGGCTACACCTTC. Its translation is CASSVTGTPVNYGYTF.

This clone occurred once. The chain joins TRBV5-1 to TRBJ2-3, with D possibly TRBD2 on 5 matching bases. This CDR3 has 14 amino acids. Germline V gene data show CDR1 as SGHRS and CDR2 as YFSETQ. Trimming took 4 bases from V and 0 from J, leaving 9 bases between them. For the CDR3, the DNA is TGCGCCAGCAGCCGGACTGGAAGCACAGATACGCAGTATTTT. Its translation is CASSRTGSTDTQYF.

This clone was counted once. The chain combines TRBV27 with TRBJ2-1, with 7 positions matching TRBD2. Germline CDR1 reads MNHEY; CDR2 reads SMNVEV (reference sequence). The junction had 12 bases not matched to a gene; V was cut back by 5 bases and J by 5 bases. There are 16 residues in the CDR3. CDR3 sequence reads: CASSRLGGSVHNEQFF. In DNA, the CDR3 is TGTGCCAGCAGTAGACTCGGCGGGAGTGTACACAATGAGCAGTTCTTC.

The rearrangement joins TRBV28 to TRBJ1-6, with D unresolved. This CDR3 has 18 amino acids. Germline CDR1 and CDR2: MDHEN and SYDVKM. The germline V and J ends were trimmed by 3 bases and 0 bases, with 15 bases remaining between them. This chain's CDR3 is CASSFRQPGSSYNSPLHF. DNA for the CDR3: TGTGCCAGCAGTTTTAGGCAACCCGGGAGCTCCTATAATTCACCCCTCCACTTT.

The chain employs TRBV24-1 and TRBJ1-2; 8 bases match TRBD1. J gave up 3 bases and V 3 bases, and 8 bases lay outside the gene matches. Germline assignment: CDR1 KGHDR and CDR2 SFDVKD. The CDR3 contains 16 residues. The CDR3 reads CATSDPTGGIDYGYTF. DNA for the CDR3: TGTGCCACCAGTGATCCTACAGGGGGGATTGACTATGGCTACACCTTC.

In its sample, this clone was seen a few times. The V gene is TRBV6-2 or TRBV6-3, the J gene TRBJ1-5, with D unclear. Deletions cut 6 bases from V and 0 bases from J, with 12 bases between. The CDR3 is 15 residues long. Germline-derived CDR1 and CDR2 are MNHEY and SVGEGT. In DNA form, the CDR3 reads TGTGCCAGCAGCCAAGGACGGTTTAGCAATCAGCCCCAGCATTTT. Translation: CASSQGRFSNQPQHF.

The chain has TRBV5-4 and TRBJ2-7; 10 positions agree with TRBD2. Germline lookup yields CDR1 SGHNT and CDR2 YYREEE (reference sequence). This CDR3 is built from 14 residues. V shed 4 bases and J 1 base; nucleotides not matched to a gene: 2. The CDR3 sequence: CASSKREGSYEQYF. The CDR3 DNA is TGTGCCAGCAGCAAGCGGGAGGGGTCCTACGAGCAGTACTTC.

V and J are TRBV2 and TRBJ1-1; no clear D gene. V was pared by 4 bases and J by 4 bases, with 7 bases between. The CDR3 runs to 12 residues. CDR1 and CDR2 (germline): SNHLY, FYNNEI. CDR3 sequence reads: CASSARSTEAFF. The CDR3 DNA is TGTGCCAGCAGTGCCCGGAGCACTGAAGCTTTCTTT. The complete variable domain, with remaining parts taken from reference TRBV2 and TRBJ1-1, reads EPEVTQTPSHQVTQMGQEVILRCVPISNHLYFYWYRQILGQKVEFLVSFYNNEISEKSEIFDDQFSVERPDGSNFTLKIRSTKLEDSAMYFCASSARSTEAFFGQGTRLTVV.

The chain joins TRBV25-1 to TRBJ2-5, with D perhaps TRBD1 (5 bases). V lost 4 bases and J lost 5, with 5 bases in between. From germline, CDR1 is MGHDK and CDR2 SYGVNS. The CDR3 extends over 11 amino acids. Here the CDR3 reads CASSAGETQYF. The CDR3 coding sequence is TGTGCCAGCAGTGCAGGGGAGACCCAGTACTTC.